This record concerns one T cell receptor beta chain sequence. Its antigen is unidentified. This sample was taken from a study of cytomegalovirus exposure and HLA in healthy donors. On the study more broadly: The approximately 120 validation repertoires, a later analysis reported, used the same platform as the 650 to 800 repertoires from the first cohort.

Points from the study as a whole: Both high specificity and high sensitivity reportedly marked the classifier's diagnosis of cytomegalovirus status. Approximately 160 TCR beta chains were listed as cytomegalovirus-associated. TCR clusters originating in the first cohort tended to co-occur in the 100 to 150 validation repertoires, according to a later analysis.

Some clones are missing from TCRdb's copy, which holds only in-frame ones; the method was immunoSEQ multiplex PCR. Of approximately 240,000 clones in the sample, about nine tenths were seen once. The CDR3 is 15 residues long. Germline loops: CDR1 MNHEY, CDR2 SVGAGI. Trimming shortened V by 7 bases and J by 0 bases, and 10 bases separated the two germline ends. The source of this sequence is a woman under 30 in good health and CMV-seronegative. The chain employs TRBV6-5 and TRBJ2-6, with D possibly being TRBD2 (5 bases). The specimen was PBMCs. Here the CDR3 reads CASTRRVSGANVLTF. Here the CDR3 DNA reads TGTGCCAGCACCCGGCGGGTCTCTGGGGCCAACGTCCTGACTTTC.